This paragraph covers one T cell receptor (beta chain) sequence. Its antigen is not identified. V gave up 5 bases and J gave up 0 bases, with 13 bases separating them. Germline V gene lookup returns CDR1 SGHVS and CDR2 FNYEAQ. The CDR3 contains 16 residues. This specimen comes from a study of naive and memory T cell subsets. Whole-study findings and limits: TCR abundance followed a power law differing between naive and memory subsets.

Both TRBC1 and TRBC2 were covered by a beta constant-region primer of two equimolar oligonucleotides. Four rounds of PCR amplified the ligated cDNA using nested alpha and beta constant-region primers plus SP2. TCRdb itself ran the UMI-ligation and nested PCR reads through MiXCR, one entry per CDR3 protein. The data contain roughly 80,000 distinct CDR3 sequences, 9% of them singletons. The sequence derives from a human donor in good health. The chain joins TRBV7-6 to TRBJ2-2; unclear D gene. Sequencing was carried out using naive CD8+ T cells from blood. CDR3: CASSPLKGPNTGELFF. The DNA for the CDR3 is TGTGCCAGCAGCCCCCTGAAAGGACCGAACACCGGGGAGCTGTTTTTT. The whole variable domain, filled in from reference TRBV7-6 and TRBJ2-2, reads GAGVSQSPRYKVTKRGQDVALRCDPISGHVSLYWYRQALGQGPEFLTYFNYEAQQDKSGLPNDRFSAERPEGSISTLTIQRTEQRDSAMYRCASSPLKGPNTGELFFGEGSRLTVL.